The sequence of this T cell receptor (beta chain) was determined in a study of blood T cells in healthy people across ages. General study findings and limits: Across samples, TCR beta diversity tracked strongly with naive T cell percentage. It was not known whether donors were CMV positive (a possible confounder of expanded clonotype changes).

Investigators took about 10 milliliters of peripheral blood from every donor. As to this clonotype: Its antigen is as yet unknown.

Next came a second PCR, run for about 7 to 12 cycles, which used a sample-barcoded 5' primer along with a J-beta primer mix. TCRdb re-analysed the 5' RACE reads in MiXCR, keeping a single row per CDR3 protein. This repertoire shows roughly 1,300,000 distinct CDR3 sequences, approximately 59% found once; its top ten account for over 6.5%. This CDR3 is built from 13 residues. V gave up 0 bases and J gave up 5 bases, with 9 bases separating them. From germline, CDR1 is DFQATT and CDR2 SNEGSKA (reference sequence). Material: blood. This receptor was identified in a man aged 18 to 30 in good health. The rearrangement links TRBV20-1 to TRBJ2-3; no definite D call. The CDR3 is CSAREAAGDTQYF. The CDR3 DNA follows: TGCAGTGCTAGAGAGGCAGCAGGAGATACGCAGTATTTT.